The 31 T cell receptor beta chains below come from one sample, sequenced in a study of blood T cell repertoires in COVID-19. Produced via immunoSEQ multiplex PCR; TCRdb's table is partial and in-frame only. The sample lists 360,000 or so clones, around 86% occurring once. The sequenced material came from PBMCs or T cells enriched from blood (not recorded which). Receptors were obtained from a woman aged 45-65 years who had recovered from COVID-19.

The chain combines TRBV4-1 with TRBJ2-5; D remains ambiguous. The CDR3 runs 13 residues. Germline-derived CDR1 and CDR2 are MGHRA and YSYEKL. V lost 3 bases and J 2 bases, leaving 7 bases between the germline ends. The CDR3 loop is CASSHDGQETQYF. As DNA, the CDR3 is TGCGCCAGCAGCCACGACGGGCAAGAGACCCAGTACTTC.

The rearrangement links TRBV4-3 to TRBJ2-7; D is possibly TRBD2 (5 bases). Germline V lookup: CDR1 LGHNA, CDR2 YSLEER. V was pared by 0 bases and J by 3 bases, with 6 bases between. The CDR3 sequence is 13 residues long. The CDR3 spells CASSQEEGYEQYF. Here the CDR3 DNA reads TGCGCCAGCAGCCAAGAAGAGGGCTACGAGCAGTACTTC.

This chain links TRBV19 with TRBJ1-1, with a weak D call TRBD1 (6 bases). CDR3 size: 15 residues. V was cut by 3 bases and J by 0 bases, with 11 bases left in between. Germline CDR1 reads LNHDA; CDR2 reads SQIVND (reference sequence). CDR3 amino acids: CASSIGGRLNTEAFF. The CDR3 DNA is TGTGCCAGTAGTATCGGGGGGCGTTTGAACACTGAAGCTTTCTTT.

For the CDR3, the DNA is TGTGCCAGCAGCGTAGGGGGCGGGAAGACGCACACTGAAGCTTTCTTT. Its protein is CASSVGGGKTHTEAFF. The chain couples TRBV9 to TRBJ1-1; D is perhaps TRBD1 (5 bases). CDR3 length: 16 amino acids. The germline gives CDR1 SGDLS, CDR2 YYNGEE. V shed 0 bases and J shed 3 bases, with 15 bases lying between them.

The chain uses TRBV19 and TRBJ2-2; 10 bases are a match to TRBD2. The germline gives CDR1 LNHDA, CDR2 SQIVND (reference sequence). Unmatched junction bases numbered 4, after V lost 2 bases and J lost 4 bases. The CDR3 has 16 amino acids. CDR3 coding DNA: TGTGCCAGTAGTATAAGCGGGAGGGCCGCCACCGGGGAGCTGTTTTTT. It codes for CASSISGRAATGELFF.

The J gene is TRBJ2-1, the V gene TRBV7-3; 10 nucleotides line up with TRBD2. V lost 1 base to trimming and J lost 8 bases; unmatched junction nucleotides: 14. This CDR3 has 18 residues. Looked up from germline, CDR1 is SGHTA and CDR2 is FQGTGA. The CDR3 protein is CASSLSLGSGGRRDEQFF. CDR3 coding DNA: TGTGCCAGCAGCTTAAGCCTAGGTAGCGGGGGGAGGAGGGATGAGCAGTTCTTC.

The chain joins TRBV7-2 to TRBJ2-3; 14 bases match TRBD2. The J segment lost 5 bases and the V segment lost 5 bases, leaving 6 bases of the junction unmatched. The V gene's germline CDR1 is SGHTA and CDR2 FQGNSA. The CDR3 is made up of 16 amino acids. The CDR3 nucleotides are TGTGCCAGCAGCCGGACTAGCGGGGGGCCGGGAGATACGCAGTATTTT. Residues: CASSRTSGGPGDTQYF. Full variable domain (outside the CDR3, taken from reference TRBV7-2 and TRBJ2-3): GAGVSQSPSNKVTEKGKDVELRCDPISGHTALYWYRQSLGQGLEFLIYFQGNSAPDKSGLPSDRFSAERTGGSVSTLTIQRTQQEDSAVYLCASSRTSGGPGDTQYFGPGTRLTVL.

V and J are TRBV5-1 and TRBJ1-2; D unresolved. The CDR3 covers 14 residues. Trimming took 4 bases from V and 2 from J, leaving 12 bases between them. Germline loops: CDR1 SGHRS, CDR2 YFSETQ. The CDR3 DNA follows: TGCGCCAGCAGCCCAACTCCGGGGAACTATGGCTACACCTTC. It translates to CASSPTPGNYGYTF. The full variable domain, completed using reference TRBV5-1 and TRBJ1-2, is KAGVTQTPRYLIKTRGQQVTLSCSPISGHRSVSWYQQTPGQGLQFLFEYFSETQRNKGNFPGRFSGRQFSNSRSEMNVSTLELGDSALYLCASSPTPGNYGYTFGSGTRLTVV.

The rearrangement joins TRBV18 to TRBJ2-1; TRBD2 agrees at 8 bases. This CDR3 has 17 amino acids. Germline V CDR1 and CDR2: KGHSH, LQKENI. Trimming cost V 3 bases and J 6 bases; bases outside gene matches: 13. CDR3 bases: TGTGCCAGCTCACCGGCCCAAGCGGGAGTGGGGGGCAATGAGCAGTTCTTC. Translated, it gives CASSPAQAGVGGNEQFF.

The chain carries TRBV6-1 and TRBJ2-7; 9 bases agree with TRBD1. The CDR3 loop spans 15 amino acids. From germline, CDR1 is MNHNS and CDR2 SASEGT. Germline trimming cut 2 bases from V and 3 bases from J; bases unmatched to any gene: 5. CDR3 loop: CASSEPGQGYYEQYF. The CDR3, as DNA: TGTGCCAGCAGTGAACCGGGACAGGGATACTACGAGCAGTACTTC.

For the CDR3, the DNA is TGTGCCAGTAGTGTGTTTGGCGGGAGCCCGAACACCGGGGAGCTGTTTTTT. Amino acid sequence: CASSVFGGSPNTGELFF. The genes are TRBV19 and TRBJ2-2; 7 positions match TRBD2. V dropped 5 bases and J dropped 0; count of bases not matched to a gene: 9. The CDR3 covers 17 residues. Germline lookup yields CDR1 LNHDA and CDR2 SQIVND (reference sequence).

The rearrangement links TRBV30 to TRBJ1-2, with D unresolved. CDR3 length equals 14 residues. The ends were cut back, 4 bases at V and 2 bases at J, with 14 bases in the middle. In germline, CDR1 is GTSNPN, CDR2 SVGIG (reference sequence). The CDR3: CAWIPRAGNYGYTF. DNA of the CDR3: TGTGCCTGGATTCCAAGGGCGGGGAACTATGGCTACACCTTC.

V and J are TRBV11-1 and TRBJ2-3; D not certain. Germline V gene data show CDR1 as SGHAT and CDR2 as FQDESV (reference sequence). The CDR3 has 12 residues. The ends were cut back, 1 base at V and 9 bases at J, with 8 bases in the middle. The CDR3 DNA is TGTGCCAGCAGCTTAGATGGCCCAACGCAGTATTTT. Translating it yields CASSLDGPTQYF.

The chain uses TRBV4-3 and TRBJ1-2; no firm D call. There are 16 residues in the CDR3. CDR1 LGHNA and CDR2 YSLEER come from the germline V gene. V shed 0 bases and J shed 0 bases, with 11 bases lying between them. DNA of the CDR3: TGCGCCAGCAGCCAAGATGCAGGTCCGGCTAACTATGGCTACACCTTC. This encodes CASSQDAGPANYGYTF.

The genes are TRBV7-8 and TRBJ1-1; D is uncertain. The CDR3 is 14 amino acids. The V end was cut by 1 base, the J end by 4 bases, with 10 bases between. Germline CDR1 reads SGHVS; CDR2 reads FQNEAQ. The CDR3 spells CASSLGVAGTEAFF. The CDR3 DNA follows: TGTGCCAGCAGCTTAGGTGTCGCAGGCACTGAAGCTTTCTTT.

The CDR3 spells CASSVAGTSGYNEQFF. The CDR3 DNA sequence: TGTGCCAGCAGCGTAGCCGGGACTAGCGGTTATAATGAGCAGTTCTTC. The chain joins TRBV9 to TRBJ2-1; 11 nucleotides line up with TRBD2. Germline lookup yields CDR1 SGDLS and CDR2 YYNGEE. This CDR3 has 16 residues. With V trimmed by 0 bases and J by 7 bases, 6 bases remained unmatched. Full variable domain (missing parts from reference TRBV9 and TRBJ2-1): DSGVTQTPKHLITATGQRVTLRCSPRSGDLSVYWYQQSLDQGLQFLIQYYNGEERAKGNILERFSAQQFPDLHSELNLSSLELGDSALYFCASSVAGTSGYNEQFFGPGTRLTVL.

The chain links TRBV3-1 (or the pseudogene TRBV3-2) to TRBJ1-2; no definite D call. CDR3 length: 13 amino acids. Trimming removed 1 base at V and 4 bases at J, with 7 bases between. Per germline, CDR1 LGHDT and CDR2 YNNKEL (reference sequence). Here the CDR3 DNA reads TGTGCCAGCAGCCAAGGGAGCTCCTATGGCTACACCTTC. Residues: CASSQGSSYGYTF.

V is TRBV6-2 or TRBV6-3 and J is TRBJ1-4; tentative D call: TRBD1 (5 bases). In germline, CDR1 is MNHEY, CDR2 SVGEGT. Trimming removed 6 bases from V and 10 bases from J, with 9 bases in between. The CDR3 spans 11 residues. DNA for the CDR3: TGTGCCAGCAGCACCGGGGGAAAACTGTTTTTT. The encoded protein is CASSTGGKLFF.

The V call is TRBV7-6, the J call TRBJ2-2, with TRBD2 identical over 12 bases. Looked up from germline, CDR1 is SGHVS and CDR2 is FNYEAQ. The V and J ends lost 8 bases and 2 bases, in that order; junction bases with no gene match: 21. The CDR3 spans 21 residues. CDR3 bases: TGTGCCAGCGCCGCGATGCCCGGGACTAGCGGGCCCCCCGCCAACACCGGGGAGCTGTTTTTT. The encoded protein is CASAAMPGTSGPPANTGELFF.

This clone was found once. The V call is TRBV12-5, the J call TRBJ1-1; maybe TRBD1 (6 bases). V was cut by 7 bases and J by 6 bases, with 15 bases left in between. Germline V gene data show CDR1 as LGHNT and CDR2 as FRNRAP. The CDR3 runs to 13 residues. The CDR3 bases are TGTGCTAGTGTATATGGTCCAGGGGCTGAAGCTTTCTTT. Translation: CASVYGPGAEAFF.

V usage is TRBV25-1 and J usage is TRBJ2-2; TRBD2 is a possible D gene (5 bases). The CDR3 contains 13 residues. Germline lookup yields CDR1 MGHDK and CDR2 SYGVNS. Trimming cost V 6 bases and J 6 bases, with 11 bases left between them. For the CDR3, the DNA is TGTGCCAGCAGCCCCCTGGGAGCCGGGGAGCTGTTTTTT. Translation gives CASSPLGAGELFF. Complete variable domain (other parts from reference TRBV25-1 and TRBJ2-2): EADIYQTPRYLVIGTGKKITLECSQTMGHDKMYWYQQDPGMELHLIHYSYGVNSTEKGDLSSESTVSRIRTEHFPLTLESARPSHTSQYLCASSPLGAGELFFGEGSRLTVL.

The chain combines TRBV6-5 with TRBJ2-2; D unresolved. Trimming left V 2 bases short and J 1 base short, with 11 bases between. CDR1 and CDR2 (germline): MNHEY, SVGAGI. CDR3 length: 16 amino acids. The CDR3 coding sequence is TGTGCCAGCAGTTACGGGTGGGCCCTGAACACCGGGGAGCTGTTTTTT. Amino acids: CASSYGWALNTGELFF.

Here the CDR3 DNA reads TGTGCCAGCAGTTACGGGAGTGTGGACACTGAAGCTTTCTTT. It codes for CASSYGSVDTEAFF. J is TRBJ1-1 and V is TRBV6-5; D ambiguous. CDR1 is MNHEY and CDR2 is SVGAGI in the germline V gene. Trimming left V 2 bases short and J 3 bases short, with 10 bases between. CDR3 length: 14 amino acids.

This chain links TRBV27 with TRBJ2-7; D is unresolved. V lost 5 bases, J lost 5 bases, and 7 bases lay in between. CDR3 length: 11 amino acids. Germline V CDR1 and CDR2: MNHEY, SMNVEV (reference sequence). In DNA form, the CDR3 reads TGTGCCAGCAGTCGCGATCACGAGCAGTACTTC. It is translated as CASSRDHEQYF.

This chain links TRBV5-5 with TRBJ1-1; possibly TRBD1 for D (5 bases). The V end lost 4 bases, the J end lost 6 bases, and 19 bases lay between the germline ends. Germline V gene lookup returns CDR1 SGHKS and CDR2 YYEKEE (reference sequence). CDR3 length equals 15 residues. DNA for the CDR3: TGTGCCAGCAGCGTGGGTAGTGGCAGGGCCTCTGAAGCTTTCTTT. Amino acids: CASSVGSGRASEAFF.

J is TRBJ1-1 and V is TRBV10-3, with D tentatively TRBD1 (5 bases). Germline loops: CDR1 ENHRY, CDR2 SYGVKD. V was trimmed by 9 bases and J by 3 bases, leaving 17 bases between them. CDR3 length: 14 residues. This CDR3 reads CAITSGGGDTEAFF. CDR3 in DNA: TGTGCCATTACATCAGGTGGGGGGGACACTGAAGCTTTCTTT.

CDR3 amino acids: CASSDNYSGNTIYF. CDR3 bases: TGTGCCAGTAGCGATAACTACTCTGGAAACACCATATATTTT. The V and J genes are TRBV19 and TRBJ1-3; no definite D call. The CDR3 is 14 residues long. V lost 6 bases, J lost 0 bases, and 9 bases lay in between. Germline CDR1 is LNHDA and CDR2 is SQIVND (reference sequence).

This clone has just a few counts. This chain uses TRBV6-1 with TRBJ1-2, with a tentative D call TRBD1 (6 bases). Germline CDR1 is MNHNS and CDR2 is SASEGT. Trimming stripped 1 base from V and 4 bases from J, with 7 bases between. This CDR3 is 13 amino acids long. CDR3 nucleotide sequence: TGTGCCAGCAGTGAAGGCAGGGGCTATGGCTACACCTTC. It is translated as CASSEGRGYGYTF.

The rearrangement links TRBV30 to TRBJ2-1, with 8 positions matching TRBD2. This CDR3 comprises 12 residues. CDR1 and CDR2 (germline): GTSNPN, SVGIG (reference sequence). Trimming removed 0 bases from V and 14 bases from J; junction bases left unmatched: 6. DNA for the CDR3: TGTGCCTGGAGTGTACTGGGAGCGGGAGAGTTCTTC. Residues: CAWSVLGAGEFF.

This chain links TRBV11-2 with TRBJ1-5, with D possibly matching TRBD1 (5 bases). V gave up 0 bases and J gave up 5 bases, with 5 bases separating them. The germline CDR1 and CDR2 sequences are SGHAT and FQNNGV. The CDR3 extends over 13 amino acids. The CDR3 spells CASSLETDQPQHF. The DNA of the CDR3 is TGTGCCAGCAGCTTAGAGACAGATCAGCCCCAGCATTTT. Full variable domain (outside the CDR3, taken from reference TRBV11-2 and TRBJ1-5): EAGVAQSPRYKIIEKRQSVAFWCNPISGHATLYWYQQILGQGPKLLIQFQNNGVVDDSQLPKDRFSAERLKGVDSTLKIQPAKLEDSAVYLCASSLETDQPQHFGDGTRLSIL.

V is TRBV7-2 and J is TRBJ2-7; D perhaps matches TRBD2 (6 bases). The CDR3 is 13 residues long. The V end lost 4 bases, the J end lost 6 bases, and 13 bases lay between the germline ends. Germline V CDR1 and CDR2: SGHTA, FQGNSA. The CDR3 bases are TGTGCCAGCAGCTCCAACCAGGGAGGCGAGCAGTACTTC. Translated: CASSSNQGGEQYF.